This entry concerns a single T cell receptor beta chain. Its antigen is not identified. This sample is part of a study of yellow fever vaccine responses in identical twins. TCRdb called the RT-PCR reads again in MiXCR, with one record for every CDR3 protein. The data show some 3,100 distinct CDR3 sequences, approximately 80% seen once. General study points: Convergence reportedly seemed to mark part of the twins' vaccine T cell response, with personalization marking the rest.

Germline lookup yields CDR1 LGHNA and CDR2 YSLEER. The CDR3 is made up of 15 amino acids. V shed 3 bases, J shed 1 base, and the junction held 3 bases outside the gene matches. The receptor's source is a woman aged 18-35 years who received the yellow fever vaccine. The chain couples TRBV4-3 to TRBJ2-5; 9 bases line up with TRBD1. The material sequenced was T cells from blood (PBMCs), unsorted or a sorted subset (not recorded which), taken before or after yellow fever vaccination (not recorded which). This CDR3 is CASSHGTGSQETQYF. CDR3 bases: TGCGCCAGCAGCCACGGGACAGGGAGCCAAGAGACCCAGTACTTC.